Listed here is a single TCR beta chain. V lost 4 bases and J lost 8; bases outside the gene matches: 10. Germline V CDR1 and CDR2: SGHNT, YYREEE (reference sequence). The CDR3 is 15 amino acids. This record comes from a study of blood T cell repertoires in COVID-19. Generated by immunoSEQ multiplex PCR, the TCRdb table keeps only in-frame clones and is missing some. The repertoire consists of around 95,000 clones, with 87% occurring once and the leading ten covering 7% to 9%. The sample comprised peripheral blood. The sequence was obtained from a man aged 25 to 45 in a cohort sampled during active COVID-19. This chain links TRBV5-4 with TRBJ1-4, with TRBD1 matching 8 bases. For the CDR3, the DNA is TGTGCCAGCAGCCTTGGACAGGGAGTGGGAGAAAAACTGTTTTTT. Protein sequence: CASSLGQGVGEKLFF.